This is a list of T cell receptor beta chains from one sample in a study of OX40 agonist ivuxolimab in advanced cancers. Using immunoSEQ multiplex PCR, the repertoire was profiled, and TCRdb retains in-frame clones only, with some absent. The sample carries some 140,000 clones, 90% recorded once. The sample here was CD4+ or CD8+ T cells sorted from blood, taken in a trial of the OX40 agonist ivuxolimab. All receptors derive from an adult with an advanced solid tumor such as melanoma, head and neck, liver or kidney cancer. Both conserved end residues are part of each CDR3. The order of the fields is clone size, J gene, V gene, CDR3 protein. Where a row states a size, it is once, few, many or the class of an expanded clone; other rows omit it.

once	TRBJ2-1	TRBV11-2	CASSLGRNNEQFF
.	TRBJ2-5	TRBV7-3	CASSLQTGPQETQYF
.	TRBJ1-5	TRBV6-1	CASSDRQSRAQPQHF
few	TRBJ1-4	TRBV7-9	CASEVGGANEKLFF
.	TRBJ1-5	TRBV6-5	CASSGQGQPQHF
.	TRBJ1-6	TRBV7-9	CASGSESSYNSPLHF
.	TRBJ2-7	TRBV5-4	CASSTGLAGANEQYF
.	TRBJ2-1	TRBV19	CASSLSPGTSGYNEQFF
.	TRBJ2-3	TRBV29-1	CSVVLAGTLDTQYF
.	TRBJ2-2	TRBV7-6	CASSLSWADTGELFF
.	TRBJ1-1	TRBV11-2	CASSLTGTANTEAFF